The 4 T cell receptor beta chains in this list originate from one sample, sequenced in a study of human T cells and chemical hapten exposure. TCRdb re-called the RACE reads with MiXCR, one entry per CDR3 protein. The sample carries 50,000 to 70,000 distinct CDR3 sequences, around 6.1% recorded once. The time point was: healthy volunteer bleed at 6 weeks. Someone pulled total RNA out of unfractionated whole blood. Sequenced input: whole blood. The receptors derive from a female donor in good health. Some clones in this sample may be carry-over from other donors' samples.

This clonotype occurred a few times. The CDR3 is CAIGLAGGATQYF. As DNA, the CDR3 is TGTGCCATAGGACTAGCGGGAGGCGCCACGCAGTATTTT. The chain carries TRBV6-6 and TRBJ2-3; 14 bases fit TRBD2. The CDR3 sequence is 13 residues long. Germline lookup yields CDR1 MNHNY and CDR2 SVGAGI (reference sequence). Unmatched junction bases numbered 6, after V lost 10 bases and J lost 9 bases.

The V call is TRBV4-2, the J call TRBJ2-6, with D uncertain. V lost 0 bases and J lost 0, with 3 bases in between. The CDR3 loop spans 15 amino acids. In germline, CDR1 is LGHNA, CDR2 YNFKEQ. Here the CDR3 reads CASSQEGSGANVLTF. Here the CDR3 DNA reads TGTGCCAGCAGCCAAGAAGGCTCTGGGGCCAACGTCCTGACTTTC.

This clonotype has a count of ten or more. The chain combines TRBV29-1 with TRBJ2-2; 8 bases map to TRBD1. V was clipped by 7 bases and J by 6 bases; unmatched bases: 7. CDR3 length: 13 amino acids. CDR1 SQVTM and CDR2 ANQGSEA come from the germline V gene. CDR3 nucleotide sequence: TGCAGCGCCCCGACAGGGGAGGCCGGGGAGCTGTTTTTT. Translation: CSAPTGEAGELFF.

This clonotype was picked up many times. The chain couples TRBV27 to TRBJ2-3; a possible D gene is TRBD2 (5 bases). Germline V gene lookup returns CDR1 MNHEY and CDR2 SMNVEV (reference sequence). The CDR3 spans 14 residues. The V gene lost 5 bases and the J gene lost 5 bases, with 14 bases spanning the gap. CDR3: CASSPWESKDTQYF. The CDR3 region has the DNA TGTGCCAGCAGTCCGTGGGAGAGTAAAGATACGCAGTATTTT.